Detailed here is one T cell receptor beta chain. CDR1 SGHNT and CDR2 YYREEE come from the germline V gene (reference sequence). Trimming stripped 5 bases from V and 0 bases from J, with 9 bases between. The CDR3 runs 14 residues. This sample was included in a study of a mutant IDH1 vaccine in newly diagnosed glioma. TCRdb keeps only in-frame clones here, not all; method: immunoSEQ multiplex PCR. Found here are about 38,000 clones, 80% to 95% of them singletons; the top ten hold roughly 18%. Sample time point: baseline, week 1 (first vaccination visit). Sample treatment: pre-vaccination baseline after standard-of-care therapy.

This chain links TRBV5-4 with TRBJ1-3, with D perhaps matching TRBD1 (6 bases). The clonotype originates from a man younger than 30 with glioma. The sequencing here drew on PBMCs, taken from a glioma patient treated with radiotherapy, temozolomide or both. The CDR3 region is CASSRGASGNTIYF. In DNA form, the CDR3 reads TGTGCCAGCAGTCGGGGGGCCTCTGGAAACACCATATATTTT.